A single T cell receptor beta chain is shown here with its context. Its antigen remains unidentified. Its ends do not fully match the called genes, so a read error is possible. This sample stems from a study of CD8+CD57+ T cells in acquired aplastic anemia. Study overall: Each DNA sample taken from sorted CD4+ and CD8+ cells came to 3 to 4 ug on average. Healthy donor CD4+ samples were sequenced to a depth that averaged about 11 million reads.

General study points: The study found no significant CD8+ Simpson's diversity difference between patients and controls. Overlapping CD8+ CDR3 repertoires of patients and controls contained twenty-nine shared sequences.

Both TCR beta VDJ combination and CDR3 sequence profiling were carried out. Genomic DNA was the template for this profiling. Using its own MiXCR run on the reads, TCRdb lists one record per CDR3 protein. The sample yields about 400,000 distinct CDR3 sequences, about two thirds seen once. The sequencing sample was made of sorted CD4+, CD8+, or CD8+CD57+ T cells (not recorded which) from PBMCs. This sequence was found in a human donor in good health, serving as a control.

The CDR3 protein is CAIRTSGRTTEAFF. In DNA form, the CDR3 reads TGTGCCATTCGTACGAGCGGACGGACCACTGAAGCTTTTTTT. The chain uses TRBV19 and TRBJ1-1; D ambiguous. The CDR3 is 14 residues long. The germline gives CDR1 LNHDA, CDR2 SQIVND (reference sequence). Complete variable domain (other parts from reference TRBV19 and TRBJ1-1): DGGITQSPKYLFRKEGQNVTLSCEQNLNHDAMYWYRQDPGQGLRLIYYSQIVNDFQKGDIAEGYSVSREKKESFPLTVTSAQKNPTAFYLCAIRTSGRTTEAFFGQGTRLTVV.